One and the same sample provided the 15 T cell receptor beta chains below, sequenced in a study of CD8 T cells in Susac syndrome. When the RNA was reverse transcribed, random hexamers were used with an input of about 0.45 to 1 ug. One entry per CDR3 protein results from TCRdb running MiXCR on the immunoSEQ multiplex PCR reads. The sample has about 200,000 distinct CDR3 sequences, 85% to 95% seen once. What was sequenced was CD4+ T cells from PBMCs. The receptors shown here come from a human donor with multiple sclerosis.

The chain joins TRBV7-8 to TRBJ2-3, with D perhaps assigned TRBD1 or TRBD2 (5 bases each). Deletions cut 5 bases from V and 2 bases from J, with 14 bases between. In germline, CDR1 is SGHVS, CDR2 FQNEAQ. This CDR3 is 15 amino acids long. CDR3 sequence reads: CASSRTGANTDTQYF. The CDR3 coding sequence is TGTGCCAGCAGCCGCACCGGGGCTAACACAGATACGCAGTATTTT.

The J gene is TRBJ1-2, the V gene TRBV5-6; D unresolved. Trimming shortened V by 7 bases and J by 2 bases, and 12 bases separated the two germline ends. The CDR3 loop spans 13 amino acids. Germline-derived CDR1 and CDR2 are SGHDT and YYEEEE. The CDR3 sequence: CASGLNVNYGYTF. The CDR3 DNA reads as TGTGCCAGCGGATTAAACGTGAACTATGGCTACACCTTC.

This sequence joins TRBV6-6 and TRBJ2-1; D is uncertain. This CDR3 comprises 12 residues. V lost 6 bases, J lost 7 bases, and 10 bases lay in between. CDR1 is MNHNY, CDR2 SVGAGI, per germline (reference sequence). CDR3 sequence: CASSPNQNEQFF. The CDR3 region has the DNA TGTGCCAGCAGCCCGAACCAGAATGAGCAGTTCTTC.

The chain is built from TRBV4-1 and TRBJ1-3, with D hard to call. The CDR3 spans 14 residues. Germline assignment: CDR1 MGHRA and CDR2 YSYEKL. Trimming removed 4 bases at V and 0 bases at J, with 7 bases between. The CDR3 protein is CASSPSGSGNTIYF. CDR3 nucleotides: TGCGCCAGCAGCCCCTCGGGCTCTGGAAACACCATATATTTT.

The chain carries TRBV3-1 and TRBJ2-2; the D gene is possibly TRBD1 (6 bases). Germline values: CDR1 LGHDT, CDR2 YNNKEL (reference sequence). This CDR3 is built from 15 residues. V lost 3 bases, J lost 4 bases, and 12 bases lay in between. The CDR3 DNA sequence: TGTGCCAGCAGCCATACGGACAGAAGCACCGGGGAGCTGTTTTTT. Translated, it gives CASSHTDRSTGELFF.

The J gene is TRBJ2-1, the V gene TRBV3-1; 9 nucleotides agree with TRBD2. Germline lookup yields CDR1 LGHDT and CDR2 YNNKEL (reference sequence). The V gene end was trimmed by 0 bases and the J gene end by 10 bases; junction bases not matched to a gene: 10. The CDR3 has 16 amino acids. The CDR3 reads CASSQESASGVLEQFF. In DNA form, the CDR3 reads TGTGCCAGCAGCCAAGAATCGGCTAGCGGGGTACTGGAGCAGTTCTTC.

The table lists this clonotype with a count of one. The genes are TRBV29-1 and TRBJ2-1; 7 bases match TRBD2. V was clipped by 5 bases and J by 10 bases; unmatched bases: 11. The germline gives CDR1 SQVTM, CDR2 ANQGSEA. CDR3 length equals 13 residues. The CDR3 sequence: CSVSEGGTTEQFF. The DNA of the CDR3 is TGCAGCGTTTCTGAAGGCGGGACTACCGAGCAGTTCTTC.

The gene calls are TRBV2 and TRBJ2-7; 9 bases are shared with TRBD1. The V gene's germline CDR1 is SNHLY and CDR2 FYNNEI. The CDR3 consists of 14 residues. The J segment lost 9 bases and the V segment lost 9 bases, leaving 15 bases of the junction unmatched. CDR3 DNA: TGTGCCAGTGTAGGGGGGACAGGGAGAAAGGTGCAGTACTTC. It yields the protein CASVGGTGRKVQYF.

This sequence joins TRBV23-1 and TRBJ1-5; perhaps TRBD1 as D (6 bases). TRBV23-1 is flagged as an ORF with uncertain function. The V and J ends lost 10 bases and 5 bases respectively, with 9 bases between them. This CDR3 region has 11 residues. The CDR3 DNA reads TGCGCCAAGCAGGGGCATCAGCCCCAGCATTTT. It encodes CAKQGHQPQHF.

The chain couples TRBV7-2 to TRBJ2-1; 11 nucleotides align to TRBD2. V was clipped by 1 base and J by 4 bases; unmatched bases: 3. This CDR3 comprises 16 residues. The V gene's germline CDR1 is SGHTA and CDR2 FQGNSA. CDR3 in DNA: TGTGCCAGCAGCTTAGTAGGGACTAGCGGATACAATGAGCAGTTCTTC. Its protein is CASSLVGTSGYNEQFF. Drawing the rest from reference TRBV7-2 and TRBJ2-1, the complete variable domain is GAGVSQSPSNKVTEKGKDVELRCDPISGHTALYWYRQSLGQGLEFLIYFQGNSAPDKSGLPSDRFSAERTGGSVSTLTIQRTQQEDSAVYLCASSLVGTSGYNEQFFGPGTRLTVL.

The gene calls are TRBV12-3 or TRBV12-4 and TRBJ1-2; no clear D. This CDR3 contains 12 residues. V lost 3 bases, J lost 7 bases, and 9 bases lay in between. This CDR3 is CASSFRPPGYTF. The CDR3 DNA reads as TGTGCCAGCAGTTTTAGGCCTCCTGGCTACACCTTC.

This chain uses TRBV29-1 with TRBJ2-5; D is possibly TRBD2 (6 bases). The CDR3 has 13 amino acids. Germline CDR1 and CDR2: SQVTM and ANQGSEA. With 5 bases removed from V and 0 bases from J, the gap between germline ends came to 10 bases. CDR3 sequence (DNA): TGCAGCGTTAAGGGACTGGACCAAGAGACCCAGTACTTC. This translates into CSVKGLDQETQYF. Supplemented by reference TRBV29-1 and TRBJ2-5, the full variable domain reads SAVISQKPSRDICQRGTSLTIQCQVDSQVTMMFWYRQQPGQSLTLIATANQGSEATYESGFVIDKFPISRPNLTFSTLTVSNMSPEDSSIYLCSVKGLDQETQYFGPGTRLLVL.

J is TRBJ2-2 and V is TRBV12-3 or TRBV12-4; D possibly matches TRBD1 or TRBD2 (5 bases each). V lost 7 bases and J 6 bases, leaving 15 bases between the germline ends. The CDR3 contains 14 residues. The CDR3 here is CASNRGQGAGELFF. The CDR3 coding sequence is TGTGCCAGCAATCGAGGGCAGGGTGCCGGGGAGCTGTTTTTT.

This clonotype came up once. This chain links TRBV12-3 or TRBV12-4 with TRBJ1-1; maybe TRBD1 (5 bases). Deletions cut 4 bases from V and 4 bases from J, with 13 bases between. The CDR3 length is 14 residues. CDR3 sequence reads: CASSSPGPGTEAFF. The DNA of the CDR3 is TGTGCCAGCAGTTCCCCGGGACCCGGCACTGAAGCTTTCTTT.

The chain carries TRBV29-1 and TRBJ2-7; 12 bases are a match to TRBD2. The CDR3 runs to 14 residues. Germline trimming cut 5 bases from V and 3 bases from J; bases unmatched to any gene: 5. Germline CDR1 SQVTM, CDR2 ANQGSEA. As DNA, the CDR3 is TGCAGCGTTTCAACTAGCGGGGGGAACTACGAGCAGTACTTC. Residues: CSVSTSGGNYEQYF.